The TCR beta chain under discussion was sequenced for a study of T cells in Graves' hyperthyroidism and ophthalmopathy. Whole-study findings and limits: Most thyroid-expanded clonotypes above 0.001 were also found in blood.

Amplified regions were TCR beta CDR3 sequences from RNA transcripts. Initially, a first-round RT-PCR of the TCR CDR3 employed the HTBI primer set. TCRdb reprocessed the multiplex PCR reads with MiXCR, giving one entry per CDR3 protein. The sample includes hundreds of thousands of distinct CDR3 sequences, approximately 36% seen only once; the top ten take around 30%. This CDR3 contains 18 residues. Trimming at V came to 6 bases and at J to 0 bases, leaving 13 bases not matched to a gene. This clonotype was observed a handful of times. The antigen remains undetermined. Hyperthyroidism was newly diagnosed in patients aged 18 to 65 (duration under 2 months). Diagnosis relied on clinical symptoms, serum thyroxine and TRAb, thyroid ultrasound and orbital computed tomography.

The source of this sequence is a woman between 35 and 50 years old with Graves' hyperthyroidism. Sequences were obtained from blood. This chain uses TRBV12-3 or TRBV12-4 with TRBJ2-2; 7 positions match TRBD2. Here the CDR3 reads CASSPVLGGRANTGELFF. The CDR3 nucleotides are TGTGCCAGCAGCCCCGTCCTAGGCGGGAGAGCGAACACCGGGGAGCTGTTTTTT.